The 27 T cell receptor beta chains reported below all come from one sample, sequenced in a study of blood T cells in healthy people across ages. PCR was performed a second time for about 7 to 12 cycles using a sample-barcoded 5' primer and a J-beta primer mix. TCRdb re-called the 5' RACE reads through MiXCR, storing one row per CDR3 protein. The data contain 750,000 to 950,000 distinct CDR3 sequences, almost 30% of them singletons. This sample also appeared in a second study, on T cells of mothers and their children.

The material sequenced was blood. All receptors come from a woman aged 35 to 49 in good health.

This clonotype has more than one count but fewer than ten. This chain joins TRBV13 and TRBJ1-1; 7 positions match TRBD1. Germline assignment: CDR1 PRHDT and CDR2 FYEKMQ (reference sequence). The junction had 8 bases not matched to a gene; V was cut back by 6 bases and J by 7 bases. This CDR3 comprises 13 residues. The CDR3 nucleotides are TGTGCCAGCAGTCTACAGGGGTCCTTTGAAGCTTTCTTT. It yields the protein CASSLQGSFEAFF.

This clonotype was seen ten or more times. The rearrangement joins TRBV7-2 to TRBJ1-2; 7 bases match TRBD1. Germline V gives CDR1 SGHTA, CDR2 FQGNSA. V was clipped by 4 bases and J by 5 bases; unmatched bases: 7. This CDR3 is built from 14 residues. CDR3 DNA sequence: TGTGCCAGCAGCTCGAACAGGGGATCGTATGGCTACACCTTC. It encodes CASSSNRGSYGYTF.

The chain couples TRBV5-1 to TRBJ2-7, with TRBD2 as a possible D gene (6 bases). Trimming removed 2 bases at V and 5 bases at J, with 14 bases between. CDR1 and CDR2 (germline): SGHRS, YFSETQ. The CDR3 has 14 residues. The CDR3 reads CASSFFGDSNEQYF. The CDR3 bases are TGCGCCAGCAGCTTTTTCGGGGACTCTAACGAGCAGTACTTC. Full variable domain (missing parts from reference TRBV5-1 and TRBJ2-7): KAGVTQTPRYLIKTRGQQVTLSCSPISGHRSVSWYQQTPGQGLQFLFEYFSETQRNKGNFPGRFSGRQFSNSRSEMNVSTLELGDSALYLCASSFFGDSNEQYFGPGTRLTVT.

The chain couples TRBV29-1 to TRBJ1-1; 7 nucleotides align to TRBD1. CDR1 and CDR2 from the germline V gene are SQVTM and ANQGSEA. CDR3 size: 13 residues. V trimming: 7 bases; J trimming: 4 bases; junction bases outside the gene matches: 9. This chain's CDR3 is CSARTGTITEAFF. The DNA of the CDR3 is TGCAGCGCCAGGACAGGAACTATCACTGAAGCTTTCTTT. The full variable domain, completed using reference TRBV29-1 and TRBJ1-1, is SAVISQKPSRDICQRGTSLTIQCQVDSQVTMMFWYRQQPGQSLTLIATANQGSEATYESGFVIDKFPISRPNLTFSTLTVSNMSPEDSSIYLCSARTGTITEAFFGQGTRLTVV.

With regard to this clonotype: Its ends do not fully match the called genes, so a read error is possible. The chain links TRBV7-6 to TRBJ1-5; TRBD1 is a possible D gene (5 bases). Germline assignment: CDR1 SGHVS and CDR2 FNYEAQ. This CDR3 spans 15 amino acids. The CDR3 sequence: CVSSLGVDSNQPQHF. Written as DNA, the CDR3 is TGTGTCAGCAGCTTAGGGGTTGACAGCAATCAGCCCCAGCATTTT. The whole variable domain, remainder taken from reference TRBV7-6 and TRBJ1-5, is GAGVSQSPRYKVTKRGQDVALRCDPISGHVSLYWYRQALGQGPEFLTYFNYEAQQDKSGLPNDRFSAERPEGSISTLTIQRTEQRDSAMYRCVSSLGVDSNQPQHFGDGTRLSIL.

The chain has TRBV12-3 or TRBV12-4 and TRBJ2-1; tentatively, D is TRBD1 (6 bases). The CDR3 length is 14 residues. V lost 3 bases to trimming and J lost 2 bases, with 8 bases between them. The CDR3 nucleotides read TGTGCCAGCAGTTTTGGACAGACCTACAATGAGCAGTTCTTC. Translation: CASSFGQTYNEQFF.

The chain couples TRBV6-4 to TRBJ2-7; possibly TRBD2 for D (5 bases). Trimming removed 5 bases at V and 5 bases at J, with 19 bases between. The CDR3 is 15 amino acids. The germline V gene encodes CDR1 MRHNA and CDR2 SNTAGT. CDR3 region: CASSKEDGIGHEQYF. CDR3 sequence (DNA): TGTGCCAGCAGTAAAGAGGACGGGATTGGCCACGAGCAGTACTTC.

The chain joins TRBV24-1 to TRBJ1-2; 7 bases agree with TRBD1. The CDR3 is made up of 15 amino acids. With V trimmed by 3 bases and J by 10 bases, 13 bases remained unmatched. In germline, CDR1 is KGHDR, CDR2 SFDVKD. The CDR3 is CATSDPRGLGLVYTF. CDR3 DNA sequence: TGTGCCACCAGTGATCCTAGGGGGCTAGGTTTGGTCTACACCTTC.

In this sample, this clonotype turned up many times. The CDR3, as DNA: TGCGCCAGCAGCTTCGGGTCTGGGGCCAACGTCCTGACTTTC. It encodes CASSFGSGANVLTF. The chain couples TRBV5-1 to TRBJ2-6, with no clear D. Germline V gene lookup returns CDR1 SGHRS and CDR2 YFSETQ. This CDR3 is 14 amino acids long. Trimming pared 2 bases from V and 1 base from J, leaving 4 bases between.

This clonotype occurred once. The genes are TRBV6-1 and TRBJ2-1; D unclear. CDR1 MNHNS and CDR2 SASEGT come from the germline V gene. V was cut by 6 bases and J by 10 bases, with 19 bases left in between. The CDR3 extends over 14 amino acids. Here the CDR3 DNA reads TGTGCCAGCAGGGTAACCTTGAGCTCCTACGAGCAGTTCTTC. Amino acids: CASRVTLSSYEQFF.

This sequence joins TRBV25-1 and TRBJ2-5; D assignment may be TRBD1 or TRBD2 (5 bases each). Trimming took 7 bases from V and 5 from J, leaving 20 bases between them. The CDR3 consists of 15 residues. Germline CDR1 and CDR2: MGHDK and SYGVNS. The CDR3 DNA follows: TGTGCCAGCATCCGAGGACGGGGCACCTTTGAGACCCAGTACTTC. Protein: CASIRGRGTFETQYF.

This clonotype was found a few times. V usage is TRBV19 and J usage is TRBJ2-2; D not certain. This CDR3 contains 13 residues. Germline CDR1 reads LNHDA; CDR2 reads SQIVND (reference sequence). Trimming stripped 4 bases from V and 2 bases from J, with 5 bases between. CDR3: CASSTQNTGELFF. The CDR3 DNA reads TGTGCCAGTAGTACTCAAAACACCGGGGAGCTGTTTTTT.

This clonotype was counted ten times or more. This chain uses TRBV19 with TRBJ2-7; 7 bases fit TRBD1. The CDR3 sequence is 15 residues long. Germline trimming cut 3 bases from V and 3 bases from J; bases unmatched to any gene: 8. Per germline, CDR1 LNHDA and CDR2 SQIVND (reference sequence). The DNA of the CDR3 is TGTGCCAGTAGTATGGGAGAGACAGGGTACTACGAGCAGTACTTC. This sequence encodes CASSMGETGYYEQYF.

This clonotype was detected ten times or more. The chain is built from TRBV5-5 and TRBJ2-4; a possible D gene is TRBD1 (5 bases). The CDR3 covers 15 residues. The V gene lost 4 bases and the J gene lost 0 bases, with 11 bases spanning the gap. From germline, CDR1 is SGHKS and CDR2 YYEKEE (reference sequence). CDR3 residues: CASSPGQLAKNIQYF. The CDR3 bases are TGTGCCAGCAGCCCAGGACAACTAGCCAAAAACATTCAGTACTTC.

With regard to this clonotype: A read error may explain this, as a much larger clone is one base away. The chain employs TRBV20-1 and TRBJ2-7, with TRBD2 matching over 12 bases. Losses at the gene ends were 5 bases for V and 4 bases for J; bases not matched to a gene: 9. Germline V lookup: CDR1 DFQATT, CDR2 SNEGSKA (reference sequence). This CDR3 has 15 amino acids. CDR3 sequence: CSAASSGGAFYEQYF. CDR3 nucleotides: TGCAGTGCTGCCTCTAGCGGGGGGGCCTTTTACGAGCAGTACTTC.

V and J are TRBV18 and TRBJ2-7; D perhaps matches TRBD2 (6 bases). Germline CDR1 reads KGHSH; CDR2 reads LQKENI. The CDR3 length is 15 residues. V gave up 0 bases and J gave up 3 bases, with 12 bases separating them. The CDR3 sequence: CASSPPSVGGYEQYF. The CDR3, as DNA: TGTGCCAGCTCACCACCGTCCGTGGGGGGCTACGAGCAGTACTTC.

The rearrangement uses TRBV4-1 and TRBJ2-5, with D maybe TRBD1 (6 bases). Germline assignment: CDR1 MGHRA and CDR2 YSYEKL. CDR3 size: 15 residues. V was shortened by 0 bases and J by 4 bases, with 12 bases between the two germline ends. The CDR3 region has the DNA TGCGCCAGCAGCCAAGATTATCAGGGGATAGAGACCCAGTACTTC. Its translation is CASSQDYQGIETQYF.

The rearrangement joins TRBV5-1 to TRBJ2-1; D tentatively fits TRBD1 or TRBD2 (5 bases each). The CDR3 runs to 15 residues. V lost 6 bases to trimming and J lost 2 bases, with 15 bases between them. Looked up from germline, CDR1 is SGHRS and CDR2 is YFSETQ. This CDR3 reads CASTTAPGPYNEQFF. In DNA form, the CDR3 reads TGCGCCAGCACCACGGCCCCGGGACCCTACAATGAGCAGTTCTTC.

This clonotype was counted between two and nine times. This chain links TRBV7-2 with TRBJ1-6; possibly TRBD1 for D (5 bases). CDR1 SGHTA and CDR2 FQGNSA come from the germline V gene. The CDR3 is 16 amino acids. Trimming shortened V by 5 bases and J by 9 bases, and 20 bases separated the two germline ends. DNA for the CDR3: TGTGCCAGCAGCCCTGGTAGGCCAGGGATTATTTCACCCCTCCACTTT. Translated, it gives CASSPGRPGIISPLHF.

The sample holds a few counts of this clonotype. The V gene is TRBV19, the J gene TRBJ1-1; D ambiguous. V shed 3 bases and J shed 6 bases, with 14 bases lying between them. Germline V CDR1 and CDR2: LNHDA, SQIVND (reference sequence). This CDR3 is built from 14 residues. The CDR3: CASSMLTVSPEAFF. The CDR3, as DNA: TGTGCCAGTAGTATGTTGACGGTATCGCCTGAAGCTTTCTTT.

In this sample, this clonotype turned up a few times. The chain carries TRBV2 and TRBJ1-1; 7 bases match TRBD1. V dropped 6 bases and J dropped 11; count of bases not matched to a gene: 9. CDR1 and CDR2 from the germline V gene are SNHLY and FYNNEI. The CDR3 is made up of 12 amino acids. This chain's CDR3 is CASRDRVIRAFF. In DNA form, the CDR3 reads TGTGCCAGCAGAGACAGGGTCATAAGGGCTTTCTTT. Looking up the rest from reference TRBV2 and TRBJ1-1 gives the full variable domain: EPEVTQTPSHQVTQMGQEVILRCVPISNHLYFYWYRQILGQKVEFLVSFYNNEISEKSEIFDDQFSVERPDGSNFTLKIRSTKLEDSAMYFCASRDRVIRAFFGQGTRLTVV.

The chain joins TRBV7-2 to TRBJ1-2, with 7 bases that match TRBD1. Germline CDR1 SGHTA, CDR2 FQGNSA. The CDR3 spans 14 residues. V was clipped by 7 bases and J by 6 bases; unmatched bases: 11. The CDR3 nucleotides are TGTGCCAGCATCACGGACAGGCAGAGGGATGGCTACACCTTC. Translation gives CASITDRQRDGYTF.

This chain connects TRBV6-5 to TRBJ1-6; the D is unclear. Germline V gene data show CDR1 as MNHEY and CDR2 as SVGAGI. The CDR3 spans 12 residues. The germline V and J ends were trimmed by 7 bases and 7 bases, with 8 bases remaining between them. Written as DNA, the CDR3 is TGTGCCAGCAACGACTGGAATTCACCCCTCCACTTT. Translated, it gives CASNDWNSPLHF.

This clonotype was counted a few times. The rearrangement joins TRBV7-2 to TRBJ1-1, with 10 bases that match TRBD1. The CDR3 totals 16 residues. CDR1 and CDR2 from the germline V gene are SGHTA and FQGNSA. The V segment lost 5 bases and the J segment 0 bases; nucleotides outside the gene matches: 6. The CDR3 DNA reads TGTGCCAGCAGCGCAACCGGGACAGGGGTGAACACTGAAGCTTTCTTT. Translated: CASSATGTGVNTEAFF. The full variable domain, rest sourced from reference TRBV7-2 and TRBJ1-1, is GAGVSQSPSNKVTEKGKDVELRCDPISGHTALYWYRQSLGQGLEFLIYFQGNSAPDKSGLPSDRFSAERTGGSVSTLTIQRTQQEDSAVYLCASSATGTGVNTEAFFGQGTRLTVV.

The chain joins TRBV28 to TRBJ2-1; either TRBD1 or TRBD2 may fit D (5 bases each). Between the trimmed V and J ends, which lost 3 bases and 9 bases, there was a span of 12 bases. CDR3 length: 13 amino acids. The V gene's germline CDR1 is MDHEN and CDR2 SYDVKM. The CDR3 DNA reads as TGTGCCAGCAGTTTGGGGACGGCCAGTGAGCAGTTCTTC. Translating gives CASSLGTASEQFF.

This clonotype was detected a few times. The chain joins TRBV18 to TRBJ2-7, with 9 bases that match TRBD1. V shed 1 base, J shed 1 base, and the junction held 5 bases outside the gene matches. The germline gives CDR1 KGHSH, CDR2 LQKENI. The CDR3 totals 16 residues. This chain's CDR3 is CASSPLPGQGSYEQYF. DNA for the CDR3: TGTGCCAGCTCACCACTACCGGGACAGGGTTCCTACGAGCAGTACTTC.

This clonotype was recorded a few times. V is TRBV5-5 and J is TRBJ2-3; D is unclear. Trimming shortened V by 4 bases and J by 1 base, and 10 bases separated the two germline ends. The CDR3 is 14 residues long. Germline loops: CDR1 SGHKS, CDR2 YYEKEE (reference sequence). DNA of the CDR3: TGTGCCAGCAGCGCGGATTGGGGCACAGATACGCAGTATTTT. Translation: CASSADWGTDTQYF.